This record concerns one T cell receptor beta chain sequence. The specificity of this receptor is unknown. No qualities accompany the bases; no much larger clone lies one base away. Reading the label with the study, this specimen's time point is: approximately 47 days after influenza vaccine administration. According to the germline V gene, CDR1 reads MNHEY and CDR2 reads SVGAGI. V and J are truncated by 0 bases and 4 bases respectively, leaving an intervening sequence of 17 bases. CDR3 length: 17 amino acids, cysteine to phenylalanine. Only the CDR3 part of the read is kept: 51 bases, read in frame from the first base. These data originate in a study of response to subunit inactivated influenza vaccine listed by TCRdb under 2018. Study-level background: The study used deep quantitative T cell receptor repertoire profiling to track responses to a trivalent subunit inactivated influenza vaccine. Study-wide findings and limitations: The authors proposed that each seasonal influenza vaccination may bring in only a limited number of new T cells.

The protocol used for the library was RT-PCR. Instrument used: Illumina HiSeq 2500. The public reads were quality trimmed at Q25 with fastp and then assembled into clones with MiXCR by TCRdb, keeping productive beta chains. Rows merge per CDR3 protein into single entries with the most common DNA and genes. The sample table shows about 480,000 distinct CDR3 sequences, and roughly 9.7% are seen once. The ten largest clones capture approximately 12% of the sample. The sample in question was PBMCs from blood, obtained roughly 6 weeks after vaccination. The rearranged segments are TRBV6-5 and TRBJ2-3; TRBD2 could be the D gene, as 6 bases match. This clonotype originated in a man aged 45-60 years who received an inactivated influenza vaccine. Donor details come from another sample of the same person, matched by shared clones. The base sequence is TGTGCCAGCAGTTACTCGTCGACGGCGGGGCCCCCAGATACGCAGTATTTT. Its coded protein is CASSYSSTAGPPDTQYF.